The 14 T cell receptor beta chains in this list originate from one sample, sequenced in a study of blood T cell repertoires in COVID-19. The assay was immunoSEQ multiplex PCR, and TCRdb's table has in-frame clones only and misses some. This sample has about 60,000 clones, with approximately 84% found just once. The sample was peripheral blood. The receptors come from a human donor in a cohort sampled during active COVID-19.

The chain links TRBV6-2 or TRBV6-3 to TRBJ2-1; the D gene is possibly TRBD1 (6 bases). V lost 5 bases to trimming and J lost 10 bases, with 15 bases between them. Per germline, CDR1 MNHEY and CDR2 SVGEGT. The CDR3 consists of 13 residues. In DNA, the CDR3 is TGTGCCAGCAGTCGAACGGCTACAGGGGAGCAGTTCTTC. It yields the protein CASSRTATGEQFF.

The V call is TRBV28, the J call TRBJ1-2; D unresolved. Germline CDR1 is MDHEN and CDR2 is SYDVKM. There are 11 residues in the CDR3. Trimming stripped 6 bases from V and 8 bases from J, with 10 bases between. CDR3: CASRLQSGYTF. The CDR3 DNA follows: TGTGCCAGCAGGCTACAGTCCGGCTACACCTTC.

CDR3 region: CASSPSASGPYEQYF. For the CDR3, the DNA is TGTGCCAGCAGCCCGTCCGCAAGCGGCCCCTACGAGCAGTACTTC. The J gene is TRBJ2-7, the V gene TRBV11-2, with D maybe TRBD2 (5 bases). The CDR3 runs to 15 residues. In germline, CDR1 is SGHAT, CDR2 FQNNGV. V lost 5 bases, J lost 2 bases, and 16 bases lay in between.

The CDR3 DNA sequence: TGTGCCAGTAGTATATGGCCAGGGTCTATAACTGGGGCCAACGTCCTGACTTTC. Encoded protein: CASSIWPGSITGANVLTF. The genes are TRBV19 and TRBJ2-6; TRBD1 is a possible D gene (5 bases). Trimming cost V 2 bases and J 2 bases, with 16 bases left between them. The germline gives CDR1 LNHDA, CDR2 SQIVND (reference sequence). The CDR3 totals 18 residues.

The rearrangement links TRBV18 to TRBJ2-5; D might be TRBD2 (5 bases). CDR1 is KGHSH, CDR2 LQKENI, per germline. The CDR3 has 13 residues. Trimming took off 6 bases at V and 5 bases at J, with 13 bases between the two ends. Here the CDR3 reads CASSRGGGETQYF. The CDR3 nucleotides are TGTGCCAGCTCGCGAGGTGGCGGGGAGACCCAGTACTTC. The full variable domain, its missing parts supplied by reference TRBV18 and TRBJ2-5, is NAGVMQNPRHLVRRRGQEARLRCSPMKGHSHVYWYRQLPEEGLKFMVYLQKENIIDESGMPKERFSAEFPKEGPSILRIQQVVRGDSAAYFCASSRGGGETQYFGPGTRLLVL.

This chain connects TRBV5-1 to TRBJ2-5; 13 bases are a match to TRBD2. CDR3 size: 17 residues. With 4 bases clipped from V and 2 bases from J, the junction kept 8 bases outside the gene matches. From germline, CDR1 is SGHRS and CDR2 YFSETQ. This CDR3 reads CASSIGLAGADQETQYF. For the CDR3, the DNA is TGCGCCAGCAGCATTGGACTAGCGGGGGCCGATCAAGAGACCCAGTACTTC.

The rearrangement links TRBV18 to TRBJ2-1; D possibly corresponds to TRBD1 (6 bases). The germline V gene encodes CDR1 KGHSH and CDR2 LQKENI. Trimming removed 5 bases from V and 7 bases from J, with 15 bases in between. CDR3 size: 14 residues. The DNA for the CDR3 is TGTGCCAGCTCAGATCAGGGGCTCGGGAATGAGCAGTTCTTC. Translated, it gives CASSDQGLGNEQFF. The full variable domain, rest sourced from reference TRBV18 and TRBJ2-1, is NAGVMQNPRHLVRRRGQEARLRCSPMKGHSHVYWYRQLPEEGLKFMVYLQKENIIDESGMPKERFSAEFPKEGPSILRIQQVVRGDSAAYFCASSDQGLGNEQFFGPGTRLTVL.

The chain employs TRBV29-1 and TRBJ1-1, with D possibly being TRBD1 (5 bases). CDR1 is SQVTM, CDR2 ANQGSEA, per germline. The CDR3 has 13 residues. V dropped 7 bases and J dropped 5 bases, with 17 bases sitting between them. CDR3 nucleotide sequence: TGCAGCGCCCGGGCGGCAGGGCAGACTGAAGCTTTCTTT. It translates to CSARAAGQTEAFF.

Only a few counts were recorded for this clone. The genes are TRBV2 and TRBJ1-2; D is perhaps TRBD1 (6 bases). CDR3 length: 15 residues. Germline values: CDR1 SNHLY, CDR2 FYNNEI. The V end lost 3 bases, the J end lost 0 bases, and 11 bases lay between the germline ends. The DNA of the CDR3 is TGTGCCAGCAGTGATATGAGGGGGACTAACTATGGCTACACCTTC. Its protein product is CASSDMRGTNYGYTF.

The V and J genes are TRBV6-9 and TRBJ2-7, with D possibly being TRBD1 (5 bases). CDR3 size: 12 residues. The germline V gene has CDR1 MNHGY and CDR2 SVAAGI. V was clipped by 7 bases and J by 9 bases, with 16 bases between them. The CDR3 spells CASNPGPPGQYF. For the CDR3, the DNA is TGTGCCAGCAACCCAGGGCCCCCCGGGCAGTACTTC.

The CDR3 is CASSLMAGGGYGYTF. The CDR3 nucleotides read TGTGCCAGCAGCTTGATGGCAGGGGGCGGCTATGGCTACACCTTC. The chain uses TRBV5-8 and TRBJ1-2; TRBD1 matches at 8 bases. The CDR3 sequence is 15 residues long. The germline V gene encodes CDR1 SGHTS and CDR2 YDEGEE. With V trimmed by 1 base and J by 4 bases, 6 bases remained unmatched.

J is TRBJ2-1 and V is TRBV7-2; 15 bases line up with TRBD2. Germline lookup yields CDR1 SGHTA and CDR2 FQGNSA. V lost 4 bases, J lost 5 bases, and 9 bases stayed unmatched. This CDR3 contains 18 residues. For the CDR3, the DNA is TGTGCCAGCAGCTCCGGGGGACTAGCGGGGGGCAAAGACAATGAGCAGTTCTTC. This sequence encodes CASSSGGLAGGKDNEQFF.

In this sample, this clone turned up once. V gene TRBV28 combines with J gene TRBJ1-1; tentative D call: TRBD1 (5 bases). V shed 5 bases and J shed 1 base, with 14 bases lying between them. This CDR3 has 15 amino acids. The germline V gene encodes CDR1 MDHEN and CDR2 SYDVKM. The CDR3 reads CASSPIRQQNTEAFF. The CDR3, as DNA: TGTGCCAGCAGTCCCATCCGACAGCAGAACACTGAAGCTTTCTTT.

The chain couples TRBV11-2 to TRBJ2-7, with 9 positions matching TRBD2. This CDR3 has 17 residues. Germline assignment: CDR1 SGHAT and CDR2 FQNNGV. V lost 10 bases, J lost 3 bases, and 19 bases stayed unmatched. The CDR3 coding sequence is TGTGCCAACACCCCCGGCCCGGCGGGGGGGAGACACTACGAGCAGTACTTC. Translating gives CANTPGPAGGRHYEQYF.